This TCR beta chain was documented in a study of blood T cell repertoires in COVID-19. Study information: Sites in the United States, Italy and Spain provided acute and convalescent COVID-19 samples. PBMCs, B-cell-depleted T cells, or T cells were the source of the cDNA or gDNA that made up the material.

Original data processing: Estimation of nucleated cell counts relied on the amplification of reference gene primers. Some clones are missing from TCRdb's copy, which holds only in-frame ones; the method was immunoSEQ multiplex PCR. The V and J calls and the clone size are those of that table, but D and trimming were determined from the DNA. The repertoire holds over 150,000 clones, with roughly 87% as singletons. Sequencing was performed on peripheral blood. The receptor was derived from a woman aged 55-69 years who had recovered from COVID-19.

Written as DNA, the CDR3 is TGTGCCAGCAGTTATGGACTAGCGAGGACAGATACGCAGTATTTT. As protein: CASSYGLARTDTQYF. J is TRBJ2-3 and V is TRBV28; 9 bases match TRBD2. Per the germline V gene, CDR1 is MDHEN and CDR2 is SYDVKM. The junction had 5 bases not matched to a gene; V was cut back by 4 bases and J by 3 bases. The CDR3 sequence is 15 residues long.